Included here is one TCR beta chain sequence, with context. Its antigen is as yet unknown. Time point meaning: sample taken at primary tumor resection. The donor population consisted of roughly 70 patients with untreated, early-stage non-small cell lung cancer. TCRs were sequenced from unsorted whole RNA of tumor, nontumor lung or PBMC. Every cDNA TCR molecule received its own unique molecular identifier. TCRdb processed the 5' RACE reads anew with MiXCR; each CDR3 protein has one entry. The sample carries around 89,000 distinct CDR3 sequences, approximately 12% recorded once. The sample originates from a study of spatial heterogeneity in lung cancer. Findings and limits, study-wide: Tumor TCRs that were ubiquitous and expanded showed up in blood more at resection than follow-up.

The sequences come from PBMCs, collected at surgery. This sequence was found in a male donor with early-stage non-small cell lung cancer.

The CDR3 DNA sequence: TGTGCCAGCAGTGACACTCAGCCCCAGCATTTT. It encodes CASSDTQPQHF. The chain employs TRBV6-1 and TRBJ1-5; D is uncertain. V was pared by 3 bases and J by 6 bases, with 3 bases between. Germline values: CDR1 MNHNS, CDR2 SASEGT. CDR3 length: 11 amino acids.